The source of this T cell receptor (beta chain) is a study of blood T cell repertoires in COVID-19. From germline, CDR1 is LNHDA and CDR2 SQIVND (reference sequence). The CDR3 totals 13 residues. Trimming pared 3 bases from V and 2 bases from J, leaving 8 bases between. In the original workflow: Amplification with reference gene primers provided the estimates of nucleated cell counts. Data came from immunoSEQ multiplex PCR; TCRdb stores just in-frame clones and leaves some out. V, J and clone size reflect that table, while D and trimming were determined from the DNA. The sample holds 130,000 to 150,000 clones, 80% to 90% seen once.

This chain uses TRBV19 with TRBJ2-7; D uncertain. The clonotype originates from a man in his sixties with active or convalescent COVID-19. Sequenced: peripheral blood. The CDR3 bases are TGTGCCAGTAGTATGGCGGAGACCTACGAGCAGTACTTC. It encodes CASSMAETYEQYF.